The source of this T cell receptor beta chain is a study of CD8+CD57+ T cells in acquired aplastic anemia. Genomic DNA provided the template from which TCR beta VDJ and CDR3 profiles were obtained. TCRdb redid the calling of the reads with MiXCR, one entry per CDR3 protein. This sample has a few hundred thousand distinct CDR3 sequences, with around 63% found just once. Regarding this clonotype: The junction does not match germline at one end; this may be a read error.

The CDR3 is made up of 14 amino acids. Per the germline V gene, CDR1 is SEHNR and CDR2 is FQNEAQ (reference sequence). This chain links TRBV7-9 with TRBJ1-2; D is possibly TRBD1 (6 bases). This TCR was recovered from a human donor in good health. The sample was sorted CD4+, CD8+, or CD8+CD57+ T cells (not recorded which) from PBMCs. CDR3 in amino acids: CASPRGGSNYGYTF. The CDR3 nucleotides are TGTGCCAGTCCGCGGGGGGGCTCTAACTATGGCTACACCTTT.